The rows below give T cell receptor beta chains drawn from one sample of a study of control samples from healthy donors and cancer patients. Only in-frame clones appear in the TCRdb table, and some are missing; sequencing was by immunoSEQ multiplex PCR. The profile shows about 150,000 clones, around nine tenths of them singletons. Sequences were obtained from blood. Every receptor here comes from a man between 18 and 29 years old in good health. The CDR3 runs from the conserved cysteine through the conserved F or W. D genes are given only for firm matches. For some rows the clone size is stated as once, few or many, or as a class when expanded; others skip it.

D gene,clone size,J gene,V gene,CDR3 DNA,CDR3 protein
TRBD2,once,TRBJ2-7,TRBV19,TGTGCCAGTAGTCTCGGGCCAAGCGGGACCGAGCAGTACTTC,CASSLGPSGTEQYF
-,-,TRBJ2-2,TRBV30,TGTGCCTGGAGCCCGGGGAAGTACACCGGGGAGCTGTTTTTT,CAWSPGKYTGELFF
TRBD1,-,TRBJ2-1,TRBV7-3,TGTGCCAGCAGCTCCGGACCCGACAGGGGCGATGAGCAGTTCTTC,CASSSGPDRGDEQFF
TRBD1,-,TRBJ2-5,TRBV7-9,TGTGCCAGCAGCTTAGGGGACAGGGTGGGGGAGACCCAGTACTTC,CASSLGDRVGETQYF
-,-,TRBJ1-1,TRBV19,TGTGCCAGTAGTGGAATAATGGACACTGAAGCTTTCTTT,CASSGIMDTEAFF
TRBD2,-,TRBJ2-3,TRBV4-2,TGTGCCAGCAGCCAGCACTCCGGGACTAGCTTAGATACGCAGTATTTT,CASSQHSGTSLDTQYF
TRBD2,-,TRBJ2-3,TRBV28,TGTGCCAGCAGGCTAGCGGGAAACACAGATACGCAGTATTTT,CASRLAGNTDTQYF
-,-,TRBJ2-5,TRBV6-5,TGTGCCAGCACGGTTTGGGGGGAGACCCAGTACTTC,CASTVWGETQYF
-,-,TRBJ1-1,TRBV19,TGTGCCAGTAGCTTCGTGTTTGAGGGGGCTGAAGCTTTCTTT,CASSFVFEGAEAFF
-,-,TRBJ2-3,TRBV9,TGTGCCAGCAGCGTAGCGGGAGATACGCAGTATTTT,CASSVAGDTQYF
-,once,TRBJ2-7,TRBV5-5,TGTGCCAGCAGCTTGTCGGGGGGCCAAGCCTACGAGCAGTACTTC,CASSLSGGQAYEQYF
TRBD2,-,TRBJ2-3,TRBV7-8,TGTGCCAGCAGCTTAGGGCTAGCGGGTTTCACAGATACGCAGTATTTT,CASSLGLAGFTDTQYF
-,-,TRBJ2-2,TRBV2,TGTGCCAGCAGTGAACGGACCGAGCTGTTTTTT,CASSERTELFF
-,-,TRBJ1-2,TRBV19,TGTGCCAGTAGTCCTACAGTGAGAGCTAACTATGGCTACACCTTC,CASSPTVRANYGYTF
TRBD1,-,TRBJ1-2,TRBV5-6,TGTGCCAGCAGCATCAGGGGGCGCTTGGATGGCTACACCTTC,CASSIRGRLDGYTF
-,-,TRBJ2-1,TRBV21-1,TGTGCCAGCAGCAAAGAACTAGCGGGGGGGGTTGAGCAGTTCTTC,CASSKELAGGVEQFF
-,-,TRBJ2-7,TRBV27,TGTGCCAGCAGTTCCCCAGTGGCCTACGAGCAGTACTTC,CASSSPVAYEQYF
-,-,TRBJ2-5,TRBV6-5,TGTGCCAGCTTGAACGCCAGACTGGGGGAGACCCAGTACTTC,CASLNARLGETQYF
TRBD1,-,TRBJ1-5,TRBV15,TGTGCCACCAGCAGAGGTACAGGGGGCTCAAGCAATCAGCCCCAGCATTTT,CATSRGTGGSSNQPQHF
TRBD2,-,TRBJ2-3,TRBV9,TGTGCCAGCAGCGCGACAAGACTAGCGGGGGGAGATACGCAGTATTTT,CASSATRLAGGDTQYF
-,-,TRBJ1-4,TRBV2,TGTGCCAGTTCCCGGGAGGCCCGGCAAAGGTTTTTT,CASSREARQRFF
TRBD2,-,TRBJ2-3,TRBV7-3,TGTGCCAGCAGCTTAGGGGGGGAGTATAGCACAGATACGCAGTATTTT,CASSLGGEYSTDTQYF
-,-,TRBJ2-1,TRBV24-1,TGTGCCACCAGTGATGTCAGGACACCATACAATGAGCAGTTCTTC,CATSDVRTPYNEQFF
TRBD1,-,TRBJ2-7,TRBV2,TGTGCCAGCAGCGGGACAGGGTCCTACGAGCAGTACTTC,CASSGTGSYEQYF
-,-,TRBJ2-3,TRBV6-1,TGTGCCAGCAGTGAAGCGGGGGGTACAGATACGCAGTATTTT,CASSEAGGTDTQYF
TRBD1,-,TRBJ2-5,TRBV28,TGTGCCAGCAGCCCGGACAGGCCGGGGGAGACCCAGTACTTC,CASSPDRPGETQYF
TRBD1,-,TRBJ1-1,TRBV7-3,TGTGCCAGCAGCTCCACAGGGGCGGGGACTGAAGCTTTCTTT,CASSSTGAGTEAFF
TRBD1,-,TRBJ2-7,TRBV2,TGTGCCAGCAGTGAAGGTATAGGGGGCCCCTACGAGCAGTACTTC,CASSEGIGGPYEQYF
-,-,TRBJ1-1,TRBV3-1/TRBV3-2,TGTGCCAGCAGCCAAGATGAAGGACAAGCTTTCTTT,CASSQDEGQAFF
-,-,TRBJ2-2,TRBV19,TGTGCCAGTAGTATGGCAGGGCGAATCGCCGGGGAGCTGTTTTTT,CASSMAGRIAGELFF
TRBD1,-,TRBJ2-5,TRBV6-5,TGTGCCAGCAGGCTACAGGGGATTGGGGAGACCCAGTACTTC,CASRLQGIGETQYF
TRBD1,many,TRBJ1-1,TRBV30,TGTGCCTGGACAGGAGGCAGGGGGCAAAGGGGGGCTTTCTTT,CAWTGGRGQRGAFF
-,-,TRBJ1-2,TRBV28,TGTGCCAGCAGTCTCGATTCGTATGGCTACACCTTC,CASSLDSYGYTF
-,-,TRBJ1-3,TRBV13,TGTGCCAGCAGCTACAGGGAGCGGGGGCCTGGAAACACCATATATTTT,CASSYRERGPGNTIYF
TRBD2,-,TRBJ2-7,TRBV10-3,TGTGCCATCAGTGACCTAGCGGGGGGCGGAAGGTTGGGGCAGGGTAACGAGCAGTACTTC,CAISDLAGGGRLGQGNEQYF
-,few,TRBJ1-5,TRBV5-6,TGTGCCAGCAGCCTGAGGAACAGCCTCTCTGGGGATCAGCCCCAGCATTTT,CASSLRNSLSGDQPQHF
-,-,TRBJ2-7,TRBV2,TGTGCCAGCAGTGAAACCGGGATTCCCAATTACGAGCAGTACTTC,CASSETGIPNYEQYF
-,-,TRBJ1-1,TRBV30,TGTGCCTCGGGGGGTGGGTGGAACACTGAAGCTTTCTTT,CASGGGWNTEAFF
TRBD1,-,TRBJ2-3,TRBV9,TGTGCCAGCAGCGGACCTCAGGACAGGGTTAGGACAGATACGCAGTATTTT,CASSGPQDRVRTDTQYF
-,-,TRBJ1-2,TRBV3-1/TRBV3-2,TGTGCCAGCAGCCCAGGACGTCTCGCTAACTATGGCTACACCTTC,CASSPGRLANYGYTF
-,-,TRBJ2-7,TRBV9,TGTGCCAGCAGCGGGGGGGACAGTAGATCCTACGAGCAGTACTTC,CASSGGDSRSYEQYF
TRBD2,-,TRBJ2-1,TRBV25-1,TGTGCCAGCAGTGAATATGCGGGGGGCGTGGGTGAGCAGTTCTTC,CASSEYAGGVGEQFF
TRBD2,-,TRBJ2-7,TRBV9,TGTGCCAGCAGCCCCCTCCCAGGGACTACCTACGAGCAGTACTTC,CASSPLPGTTYEQYF
-,few,TRBJ1-5,TRBV5-6,TGTGCCAGCAGCTTGTCGGGTCAGCCCCAGCATTTT,CASSLSGQPQHF
-,-,TRBJ1-4,TRBV3-1/TRBV3-2,TGTGCCAGCAGCCAAGATTGGCACAGGGTCACTAATGAAAAACTGTTTTTT,CASSQDWHRVTNEKLFF
TRBD2,-,TRBJ2-1,TRBV28,TGTGCCAGCAGTTCAGCGGGGGGGTCTTACAATGAGCAGTTCTTC,CASSSAGGSYNEQFF
TRBD1,-,TRBJ2-1,TRBV29-1,TGCAGCGTGAGGGGCTCCGGGACAGGTGGTGAGCAGTTCTTC,CSVRGSGTGGEQFF
-,-,TRBJ1-1,TRBV18,TGTGCCAGCTCACCAGGGGGACTGAACACTGAAGCTTTCTTT,CASSPGGLNTEAFF
-,-,TRBJ2-2,TRBV7-2,TGTGCCAGCAGCCCAGTCGGGAACACCGGGGAGCTGTTTTTT,CASSPVGNTGELFF
-,once,TRBJ1-3,TRBV6-1,TGTGCCAGCAGTGATCTGGGGGCTGGAAACACCATATATTTT,CASSDLGAGNTIYF
TRBD1,-,TRBJ2-5,TRBV11-2,TGTGCCAGCAGCTTAGAGACAGGGTGGGCGACCCAGTACTTC,CASSLETGWATQYF
-,-,TRBJ1-5,TRBV5-6,TGTGCCAGCAGCGTGAGGGCCAATCAGCCCCAGCATTTT,CASSVRANQPQHF
-,-,TRBJ2-4,TRBV12-3/TRBV12-4,TGTGCCAGCAGTTCGGTGGCCAAAAACATTCAGTACTTC,CASSSVAKNIQYF